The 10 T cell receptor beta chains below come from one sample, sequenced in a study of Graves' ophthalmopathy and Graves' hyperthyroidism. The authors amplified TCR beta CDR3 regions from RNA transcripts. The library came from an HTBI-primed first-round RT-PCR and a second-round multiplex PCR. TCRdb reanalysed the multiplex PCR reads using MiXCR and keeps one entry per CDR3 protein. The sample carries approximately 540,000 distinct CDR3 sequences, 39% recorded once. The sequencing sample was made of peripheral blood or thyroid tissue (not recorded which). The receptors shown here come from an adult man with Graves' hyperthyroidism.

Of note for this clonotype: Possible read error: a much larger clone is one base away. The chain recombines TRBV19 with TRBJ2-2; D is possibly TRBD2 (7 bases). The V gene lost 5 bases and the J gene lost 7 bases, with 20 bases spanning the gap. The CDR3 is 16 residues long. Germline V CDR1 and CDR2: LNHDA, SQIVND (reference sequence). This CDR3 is CASSVTSGGLSGELFF. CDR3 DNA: TGTGCCAGTAGTGTAACTTCCGGGGGGCTGAGCGGGGAGCTGTTTTTT. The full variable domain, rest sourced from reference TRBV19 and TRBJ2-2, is DGGITQSPKYLFRKEGQNVTLSCEQNLNHDAMYWYRQDPGQGLRLIYYSQIVNDFQKGDIAEGYSVSREKKESFPLTVTSAQKNPTAFYLCASSVTSGGLSGELFFGEGSRLTVL.

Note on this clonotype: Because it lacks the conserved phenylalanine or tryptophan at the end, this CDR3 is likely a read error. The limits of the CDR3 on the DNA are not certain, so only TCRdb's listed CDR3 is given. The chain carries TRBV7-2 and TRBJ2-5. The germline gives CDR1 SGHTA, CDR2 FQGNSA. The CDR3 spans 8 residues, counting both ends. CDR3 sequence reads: CASSLART.

CDR3 loop: CASSFGGSAMGEQFF. The CDR3 DNA is TGTGCCAGCAGTTTCGGCGGGTCAGCGATGGGGGAGCAGTTCTTC. The J gene is TRBJ2-1, the V gene TRBV12-3 or TRBV12-4; a weak D match, TRBD2 (5 bases). The CDR3 spans 15 residues. Trimming pared 3 bases from V and 10 bases from J, leaving 19 bases between.

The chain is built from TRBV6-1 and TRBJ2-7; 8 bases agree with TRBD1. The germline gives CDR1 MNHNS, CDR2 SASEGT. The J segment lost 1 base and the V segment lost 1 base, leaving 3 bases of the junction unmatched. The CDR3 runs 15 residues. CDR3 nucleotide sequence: TGTGCCAGCAGTGAAGTTGGACAGGGATCCTACGAGCAGTACTTC. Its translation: CASSEVGQGSYEQYF.

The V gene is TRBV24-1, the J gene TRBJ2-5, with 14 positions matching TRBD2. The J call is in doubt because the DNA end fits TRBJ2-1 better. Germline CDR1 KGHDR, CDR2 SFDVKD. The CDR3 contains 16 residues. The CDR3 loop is CATSDPGTSGRSGQFF. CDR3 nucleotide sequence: TGTGCCACCAGTGATCCAGGGACTAGCGGGAGATCAGGGCAGTTCTTC.

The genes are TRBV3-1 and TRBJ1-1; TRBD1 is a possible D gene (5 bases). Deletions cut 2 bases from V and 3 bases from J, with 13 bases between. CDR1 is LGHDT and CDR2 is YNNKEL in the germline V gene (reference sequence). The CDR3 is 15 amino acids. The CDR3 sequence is CASSQTGRGDTEAFF. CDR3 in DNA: TGTGCCAGCAGCCAAACAGGCCGGGGGGACACTGAAGCTTTCTTT. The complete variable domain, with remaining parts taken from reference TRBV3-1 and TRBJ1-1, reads DTAVSQTPKYLVTQMGNDKSIKCEQNLGHDTMYWYKQDSKKFLKIMFSYNNKELIINETVPNRFSPKSPDKAHLNLHINSLELGDSAVYFCASSQTGRGDTEAFFGQGTRLTVV.

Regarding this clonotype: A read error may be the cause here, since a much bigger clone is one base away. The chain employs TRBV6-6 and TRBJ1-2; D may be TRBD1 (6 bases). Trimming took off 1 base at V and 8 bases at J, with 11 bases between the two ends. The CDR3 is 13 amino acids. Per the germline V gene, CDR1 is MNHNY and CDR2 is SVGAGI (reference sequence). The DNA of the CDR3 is TGTGCCAGCAGTTACTGGGGGGCGGAAGGCTACACCTTC. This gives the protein CASSYWGAEGYTF.

This CDR3 is CASRTAGGANTGELFF. The CDR3 region has the DNA TGTGCCAGCAGAACCGCTGGGGGCGCGAACACCGGGGAGCTGTTTTTT. The chain links TRBV7-9 to TRBJ2-2, with D maybe TRBD1 (6 bases). This CDR3 region has 16 residues. V lost 6 bases and J 0 bases, leaving 14 bases between the germline ends. Germline-derived CDR1 and CDR2 are SEHNR and FQNEAQ (reference sequence).

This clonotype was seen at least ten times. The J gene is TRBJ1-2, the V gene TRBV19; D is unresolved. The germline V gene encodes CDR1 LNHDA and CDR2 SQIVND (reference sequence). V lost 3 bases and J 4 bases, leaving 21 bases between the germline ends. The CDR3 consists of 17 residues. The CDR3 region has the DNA TGTGCCAGTAGTATTATTCGGCAGGATCTCTACACCTATGGCTACACCTTC. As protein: CASSIIRQDLYTYGYTF.

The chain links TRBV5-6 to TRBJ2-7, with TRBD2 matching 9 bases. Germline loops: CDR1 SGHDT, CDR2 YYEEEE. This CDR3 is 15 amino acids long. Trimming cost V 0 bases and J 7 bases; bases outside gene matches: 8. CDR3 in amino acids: CASSLVLAGVREQYF. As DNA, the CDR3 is TGTGCCAGCAGCTTGGTGTTAGCGGGAGTGAGGGAGCAGTACTTC.